The 5 T cell receptor beta chains given below trace back to one sample, sequenced in a study of CD8 T cells in ankylosing spondylitis. The study's findings and limits: Roughly eight highly homologous variants made up a TCR beta motif that seemed to typify ankylosing spondylitis blood.

TCRdb re-called the 5' RACE reads with MiXCR, one entry per CDR3 protein. The table includes 500,000 to 650,000 distinct CDR3 sequences, about 5% detected once. No antigen has been assigned to these receptors. The sample consisted of blood, either unsorted or a sorted T cell fraction (not recorded which). The receptors were sampled from a male donor with ankylosing spondylitis.

CDR3 DNA: TGCAGTGCTAGAGATTTCAGGACAGGAAAGTCCTACAATGAGCAGTTCTTC. It codes for CSARDFRTGKSYNEQFF. The chain links TRBV20-1 to TRBJ2-1; TRBD1 matches at 7 bases. Per germline, CDR1 DFQATT and CDR2 SNEGSKA (reference sequence). The CDR3 consists of 17 residues. Germline trimming cut 0 bases from V and 1 base from J; bases unmatched to any gene: 9.

In its sample, this clonotype was seen many times. This rearrangement joins TRBV6-4 to TRBJ2-7; 8 bases agree with TRBD1. The germline V gene has CDR1 MRHNA and CDR2 SNTAGT. V shed 6 bases, J shed 2 bases, and the junction held 3 bases outside the gene matches. The CDR3 sequence is 13 residues long. The CDR3 is CASRQGVPYEQYF. CDR3 sequence (DNA): TGTGCCAGCAGACAGGGGGTACCCTACGAGCAGTACTTC.

The gene calls are TRBV7-2 and TRBJ2-5; 10 bases are shared with TRBD2. V shed 4 bases, J shed 5 bases, and the junction held 7 bases outside the gene matches. Germline V gene lookup returns CDR1 SGHTA and CDR2 FQGNSA. This CDR3 is built from 15 residues. CDR3 residues: CASSSQRGGRETQYF. CDR3 DNA sequence: TGTGCCAGCAGCTCCCAGCGGGGGGGTCGGGAGACCCAGTACTTC.

This clonotype has ten or more counts. The chain joins TRBV29-1 to TRBJ2-5, with 7 bases that match TRBD2. V was clipped by 3 bases and J by 5 bases; unmatched bases: 6. In germline, CDR1 is SQVTM, CDR2 ANQGSEA. This CDR3 spans 13 amino acids. The CDR3 nucleotides read TGCAGCGTTGATCGGCGGGAGTGGGAGACCCAGTACTTC. It encodes CSVDRREWETQYF.

Many counts were recorded for this clonotype. The chain carries TRBV12-3 or TRBV12-4 and TRBJ1-5; 7 bases agree with TRBD1. Unmatched junction bases numbered 7, after V lost 7 bases and J lost 1 base. The CDR3 is made up of 15 amino acids. CDR3 region: CASKKDRVSNQPQHF. In DNA form, the CDR3 reads TGTGCCAGCAAAAAAGACAGGGTGAGCAATCAGCCCCAGCATTTT.